These 32 T cell receptor beta chains were sequenced from one sample in a study of OX40 agonist ivuxolimab in advanced cancers. This table comes from immunoSEQ multiplex PCR, and its TCRdb copy is limited to in-frame clones, with some not included. Among around 94,000 clones listed, around 90% were seen once. Sequences were derived from CD4+ or CD8+ T cells sorted from blood, sampled in a trial of the OX40 agonist ivuxolimab. Receptors were obtained from an adult with an advanced solid tumor such as melanoma, head and neck, liver or kidney cancer.

This chain links TRBV28 with TRBJ1-5, with a weak D call TRBD1 (6 bases). CDR1 and CDR2 from the germline V gene are MDHEN and SYDVKM. The V and J ends lost 8 bases and 1 base respectively, with 21 bases between them. The CDR3 runs 17 residues. CDR3 residues: CASERIGGGRSNQPQHF. The CDR3, as DNA: TGTGCCAGCGAAAGAATCGGAGGGGGGCGAAGCAATCAGCCCCAGCATTTT.

The rearrangement links TRBV7-3 to TRBJ2-1, with a weak D call TRBD2 (6 bases). Germline CDR1 SGHTA, CDR2 FQGTGA. This CDR3 contains 15 residues. With 5 bases removed from V and 2 bases from J, the gap between germline ends came to 13 bases. The CDR3 DNA sequence: TGTGCCAGCAGCCCCTTAGCGGCCCCCTACAATGAGCAGTTCTTC. Encoded protein: CASSPLAAPYNEQFF.

J is TRBJ2-7 and V is TRBV7-2, with 11 bases aligning to TRBD2. Germline V lookup: CDR1 SGHTA, CDR2 FQGNSA. The junction had 7 bases not matched to a gene; V was cut back by 4 bases and J by 5 bases. This CDR3 contains 15 residues. The CDR3 is CASSWLAGGRDEQYF. DNA for the CDR3: TGTGCCAGCAGCTGGTTAGCGGGAGGGCGGGACGAGCAGTACTTC.

The CDR3, as DNA: TGTGCCAGCAGGGATATGGCAGGGGTCGAGACCCAGTACTTC. Its translation: CASRDMAGVETQYF. The chain uses TRBV6-6 and TRBJ2-5; weak D call: TRBD1 (6 bases). Between the trimmed V and J ends, which lost 6 bases and 5 bases, there was a span of 16 bases. The CDR3 has 14 amino acids. From germline, CDR1 is MNHNY and CDR2 SVGAGI (reference sequence).

The J gene is TRBJ1-1, the V gene TRBV30; D call uncertain. Per germline, CDR1 GTSNPN and CDR2 SVGIG (reference sequence). CDR3 length: 13 amino acids. Trimming pared 2 bases from V and 1 base from J, leaving 8 bases between. The chain's CDR3 is CAWSPRRNTEAFF. The DNA for the CDR3 is TGTGCCTGGAGTCCCCGGCGGAACACTGAAGCTTTCTTT.

The CDR3 loop reads CASSLAGTSGSWRAGELFF. The CDR3, as DNA: TGTGCCAGCAGCTTAGCCGGGACTAGCGGGAGTTGGCGAGCCGGGGAGCTGTTTTTT. V gene TRBV11-3 combines with J gene TRBJ2-2; TRBD2 agrees at 14 bases. Trimming cost V 1 base and J 6 bases; bases outside gene matches: 10. The CDR3 totals 19 residues. Germline loops: CDR1 SGHNT, CDR2 YENEEA.

The rearrangement joins TRBV4-2 to TRBJ2-2; possible D gene TRBD2, 5 bases. The CDR3 is made up of 16 amino acids. Germline CDR1 and CDR2: LGHNA and YNFKEQ. V was trimmed by 4 bases and J by 1 base, leaving 13 bases between them. CDR3 DNA: TGTGCCAGCAGCCCGCTGCTGGGAGAGAACACCGGGGAGCTGTTTTTT. This gives the protein CASSPLLGENTGELFF.

V and J are TRBV10-3 and TRBJ2-3, with 7 bases lining up with TRBD1. V dropped 2 bases and J dropped 2; count of bases not matched to a gene: 10. This CDR3 is 17 amino acids long. Germline CDR1 reads ENHRY; CDR2 reads SYGVKD. CDR3 protein: CAISELGPGTDTDTQYF. The CDR3 coding sequence is TGTGCCATCAGTGAGCTTGGTCCCGGGACAGACACAGATACGCAGTATTTT.

The V gene is TRBV6-5, the J gene TRBJ2-7; D is unclear. The V gene lost 7 bases and the J gene lost 0 bases, with 10 bases spanning the gap. In germline, CDR1 is MNHEY, CDR2 SVGAGI. The CDR3 spans 13 residues. CDR3 sequence (DNA): TGTGCCAGCATGGTACAGCACTCCTACGAGCAGTACTTC. Its protein is CASMVQHSYEQYF.

V is TRBV7-2 and J is TRBJ1-4; TRBD1 matches at 7 bases. Unmatched junction bases numbered 6, after V lost 7 bases and J lost 4 bases. The CDR3 spans 14 residues. Germline V gene lookup returns CDR1 SGHTA and CDR2 FQGNSA. The CDR3 sequence is CASTLTGINEKLFF. CDR3 bases: TGTGCCAGCACCTTGACAGGGATTAATGAAAAACTGTTTTTT.

The CDR3 region has the DNA TGTGCCAGTAGTAACGACGGGACAGGGAACTATGGCTACACCTTC. As protein: CASSNDGTGNYGYTF. The J gene is TRBJ1-2, the V gene TRBV19; 9 nucleotides agree with TRBD1. Germline loops: CDR1 LNHDA, CDR2 SQIVND (reference sequence). V gave up 4 bases and J gave up 2 bases; unmatched junction bases: 5. CDR3 length: 15 amino acids.

This rearrangement joins TRBV12-5 to TRBJ2-7, with D maybe TRBD1 (5 bases). The V gene's germline CDR1 is LGHNT and CDR2 FRNRAP. V gave up 1 base and J gave up 0 bases, with 16 bases separating them. The CDR3 loop spans 17 amino acids. Here the CDR3 reads CASGLDLLTANSYEQYF. The CDR3 DNA sequence: TGTGCTAGTGGTTTGGACCTCTTGACAGCGAACTCCTACGAGCAGTACTTC.

The chain is built from TRBV19 and TRBJ2-7, with D possibly TRBD2 on 6 matching bases. This CDR3 is 11 amino acids long. Germline values: CDR1 LNHDA, CDR2 SQIVND (reference sequence). The CDR3 region is CKAGSSYEQYF. CDR3 in DNA: TGTAAGGCGGGAAGTTCCTACGAGCAGTACTTC.

The J gene is TRBJ1-1, the V gene TRBV29-1; D gene ambiguous. The ends were cut back, 6 bases at V and 5 bases at J, with 13 bases in the middle. The CDR3 covers 12 residues. Germline CDR1 SQVTM, CDR2 ANQGSEA. This CDR3 reads CSVFRTGTEAFF. The CDR3, as DNA: TGCAGCGTATTCCGGACGGGAACTGAAGCTTTCTTT.

The chain links TRBV7-3 to TRBJ1-4; 8 nucleotides match TRBD1. Germline values: CDR1 SGHTA, CDR2 FQGTGA. This CDR3 is built from 14 residues. Germline trimming cut 3 bases from V and 13 bases from J; bases unmatched to any gene: 10. The CDR3, as DNA: TGTGCCAGCAGCTTGGGGCAGGGGGCATGGGGACTGTTTTTT. It encodes CASSLGQGAWGLFF.

The V call is TRBV6-5, the J call TRBJ2-3, with unresolved D. Germline values: CDR1 MNHEY, CDR2 SVGAGI. With 0 bases removed from V and 7 bases from J, the gap between germline ends came to 8 bases. The CDR3 runs 13 residues. DNA for the CDR3: TGTGCCAGCAGTTACTCCCTGTCGAATACGCAGTATTTT. Protein: CASSYSLSNTQYF.

CDR3 DNA: TGCGCCAGCAGCCCCGGGACAGGGGACACCGGGGAGCTGTTTTTT. Protein sequence: CASSPGTGDTGELFF. This rearrangement joins TRBV5-1 to TRBJ2-2; 10 bases align to TRBD1. V trimming: 4 bases; J trimming: 3 bases; junction bases outside the gene matches: 3. Germline V gene lookup returns CDR1 SGHRS and CDR2 YFSETQ. The CDR3 loop spans 15 amino acids.

The V call is TRBV18, the J call TRBJ1-1; D possibly corresponds to TRBD1 (6 bases). V shed 5 bases and J shed 4 bases, with 14 bases lying between them. CDR3 length equals 14 residues. Germline V gene lookup returns CDR1 KGHSH and CDR2 LQKENI. CDR3 in DNA: TGTGCCAGCTCATACACAGGGAGGGGCACTGAAGCTTTCTTT. Translating gives CASSYTGRGTEAFF.

The J gene is TRBJ2-1, the V gene TRBV7-3, with 11 bases that match TRBD2. The CDR3 is 15 amino acids. V trimming: 5 bases; J trimming: 7 bases; junction bases outside the gene matches: 7. Germline-derived CDR1 and CDR2 are SGHTA and FQGTGA. The CDR3 nucleotides are TGTGCCAGCAGCCCCGCGCTAGCGGGAGGAAATGAGCAGTTCTTC. Protein sequence: CASSPALAGGNEQFF.

The V call is TRBV6-6, the J call TRBJ1-2, with D maybe TRBD1 (5 bases). Germline values: CDR1 MNHNY, CDR2 SVGAGI (reference sequence). V shed 4 bases and J shed 5 bases, with 17 bases lying between them. CDR3 length equals 15 residues. CDR3 sequence: CASSSRAGSAYGYTF. DNA of the CDR3: TGTGCCAGCAGTTCTCGGGCAGGGTCGGCGTATGGCTACACCTTC.

V is TRBV21-1 and J is TRBJ2-4. TRBV21-1 is flagged as a pseudogene. This CDR3 spans 19 amino acids. The CDR3 DNA sequence: TGTGCCAGCAGCCCTAAGGGGAGTCACCATGAGGTAGCCAAAAACATTCAGTACTTC. Translated: CASSPKGSHHEVAKNIQYF.

V gene TRBV7-3 combines with J gene TRBJ2-5; tentative D call: TRBD2 (6 bases). This CDR3 is 14 amino acids long. Per germline, CDR1 SGHTA and CDR2 FQGTGA. Trimming pared 4 bases from V and 4 bases from J, leaving 13 bases between. The CDR3 nucleotides are TGTGCCAGCAGCTCAGGGACTCAGGCAGAGACCCAGTACTTC. Translated, it gives CASSSGTQAETQYF.

The rearrangement joins TRBV28 to TRBJ1-2; 12 bases align to TRBD1. Germline loops: CDR1 MDHEN, CDR2 SYDVKM. The length of the CDR3 is 15 residues. V gave up 6 bases and J gave up 8 bases; unmatched junction bases: 10. CDR3: CASRTPGQGALGYTF. CDR3 sequence (DNA): TGTGCCAGCAGGACACCGGGACAGGGGGCCTTAGGCTACACCTTC.

V and J are TRBV19 and TRBJ1-1; a possible D gene is TRBD1 (5 bases). This CDR3 has 15 amino acids. CDR1 is LNHDA, CDR2 SQIVND, per germline (reference sequence). V shed 4 bases and J shed 0 bases, with 12 bases lying between them. The CDR3 sequence is CASSTGLLMNTEAFF. The DNA for the CDR3 is TGTGCCAGTAGTACGGGACTATTGATGAACACTGAAGCTTTCTTT.

The chain has TRBV5-4 and TRBJ2-1, with 10 bases matching TRBD1. Germline CDR1 reads SGHNT; CDR2 reads YYREEE (reference sequence). The CDR3 covers 14 residues. With V trimmed by 2 bases and J by 7 bases, 3 bases remained unmatched. The CDR3 coding sequence is TGTGCCAGCAGCTTTAGGACAGGGGGTAATGAGCAGTTCTTC. Protein product: CASSFRTGGNEQFF. Using reference TRBV5-4 and TRBJ2-1 for the parts outside the CDR3, the full variable domain is ETGVTQSPTHLIKTRGQQVTLRCSSQSGHNTVSWYQQALGQGPQFIFQYYREEENGRGNFPPRFSGLQFPNYSSELNVNALELDDSALYLCASSFRTGGNEQFFGPGTRLTVL.

The genes are TRBV7-9 and TRBJ2-7; 7 nucleotides agree with TRBD2. CDR3 length equals 15 residues. The V segment lost 1 base and the J segment 0 bases; nucleotides outside the gene matches: 3. Germline CDR1 and CDR2: SEHNR and FQNEAQ (reference sequence). CDR3 protein: CASSLEGGSSYEQYF. The CDR3 DNA is TGTGCCAGCAGCTTAGAGGGCGGGAGCTCCTACGAGCAGTACTTC. The full variable domain, completed using reference TRBV7-9 and TRBJ2-7, is DTGVSQNPRHKITKRGQNVTFRCDPISEHNRLYWYRQTLGQGPEFLTYFQNEAQLEKSRLLSDRFSAERPKGSFSTLEIQRTEQGDSAMYLCASSLEGGSSYEQYFGPGTRLTVT.

The chain employs TRBV6-1 and TRBJ2-5; unclear D gene. The CDR3 has 16 amino acids. The germline gives CDR1 MNHNS, CDR2 SASEGT. Trimming left V 6 bases short and J 3 bases short, with 20 bases between. CDR3 sequence reads: CASSELRRTAEETQYF. DNA of the CDR3: TGTGCCAGCAGCGAACTGCGACGGACCGCCGAAGAGACCCAGTACTTC.

The chain recombines TRBV4-3 with TRBJ2-2; D unclear. V gave up 0 bases and J gave up 7 bases, with 18 bases separating them. This CDR3 comprises 17 residues. Per germline, CDR1 LGHNA and CDR2 YSLEER. CDR3 in amino acids: CASSQDLGPKTGGELFF. The CDR3 nucleotides read TGCGCCAGCAGCCAAGATCTAGGCCCCAAGACCGGCGGGGAGCTGTTTTTT.

The V and J genes are TRBV11-3 and TRBJ2-2, with 7 nucleotides matching TRBD1. Germline V CDR1 and CDR2: SGHNT, YENEEA. J was trimmed by 4 bases and V by 5 bases; bases with no gene match: 10. The CDR3 has 16 amino acids. In nucleotides, the CDR3 is TGTGCCAGCAGCCGAAGACAGGGTCGCGGCACCGGGGAGCTGTTTTTT. Translation: CASSRRQGRGTGELFF.

The CDR3 protein is CASSLSRRVGNQPQHF. In nucleotides, the CDR3 is TGTGCCAGCAGCTTATCCAGAAGAGTCGGCAATCAGCCCCAGCATTTT. The chain has TRBV7-2 and TRBJ1-5; no clear D gene. Trimming left V 2 bases short and J 2 bases short, with 13 bases between. The CDR3 is made up of 16 amino acids. Germline V gene data show CDR1 as SGHTA and CDR2 as FQGNSA.

This chain uses TRBV11-2 with TRBJ1-1, with TRBD1 identical over 10 bases. The CDR3 contains 16 residues. J was trimmed by 5 bases and V by 4 bases; bases with no gene match: 10. Germline V gene sequence: CDR1 SGHAT, CDR2 FQNNGV. Here the CDR3 DNA reads TGTGCCAGCAGCTCTCGGGACAGGGGCCCGGGGACTGAAGCTTTCTTT. It codes for CASSSRDRGPGTEAFF.

The rearrangement joins TRBV11-3 to TRBJ2-3; D is unresolved. Trimming stripped 8 bases from V and 0 bases from J, with 12 bases between. This CDR3 has 14 amino acids. Germline V gene lookup returns CDR1 SGHNT and CDR2 YENEEA. The CDR3: CASCPISSTDTQYF. CDR3 nucleotides: TGTGCCAGCTGCCCGATATCTAGCACAGATACGCAGTATTTT.